The rows below give T cell receptor beta chains drawn from one sample of a study of T cells in Graves' hyperthyroidism and ophthalmopathy. MiXCR, applied by TCRdb to the multiplex PCR reads, yields one record per CDR3 protein. This table has a few hundred thousand distinct CDR3 sequences, about an eighth appearing once. Sequenced sample: blood. These receptors were taken from a woman in her late teens or twenties with Graves' hyperthyroidism. The CDR3 runs from the conserved cysteine through the conserved F or W. The order of the fields is clone size, J gene, D gene, V gene, CDR3 protein, CDR3 DNA. The D gene is left open where the match is weak. Where a row states a size, it is once, few, many or the class of an expanded clone; other rows omit it.

size: few; J: TRBJ2-2; D: .; V: TRBV15; CDR3: CATSNSILNTGELFF; DNA: TGTGCCACCAGCAACTCCATCCTCAACACCGGGGAGCTGTTTTTT
size: few; J: TRBJ2-5; D: TRBD2; V: TRBV30; CDR3: CAWSGLAGEETQYF; DNA: TGTGCCTGGAGTGGACTAGCGGGAGAAGAGACCCAGTACTTC
size: .; J: TRBJ2-7; D: TRBD2; V: TRBV6-1; CDR3: CASSLGLAGGDEQYF; DNA: TGTGCCAGCAGTCTGGGACTAGCGGGAGGGGACGAGCAGTACTTC
size: many; J: TRBJ2-1; D: TRBD2; V: TRBV10-3; CDR3: CAISESSSGSYNEQFF; DNA: TGTGCCATCAGTGAGTCTTCGAGCGGGAGCTACAATGAGCAGTTCTTC
size: many; J: TRBJ2-1; D: .; V: TRBV6-1; CDR3: CASIKDSYNEQFF; DNA: TGTGCCAGCATTAAGGACAGCTACAATGAGCAGTTCTTC
size: many; J: TRBJ2-3; D: .; V: TRBV28; CDR3: CASSPSWGRGADTQYF; DNA: TGTGCCAGCAGTCCTTCTTGGGGGAGAGGAGCAGATACGCAGTATTTT
size: many; J: TRBJ1-1; D: .; V: TRBV6-1; CDR3: CASTEEGNTEAFF; DNA: TGTGCCAGCACCGAGGAGGGGAACACTGAAGCTTTCTTT
size: few; J: TRBJ1-5; D: .; V: TRBV15; CDR3: CATSRDYVYQPQHF; DNA: TGTGCCACCAGCAGAGATTACGTCTATCAGCCCCAGCATTTT
size: .; J: TRBJ1-2; D: TRBD1; V: TRBV10-3; CDR3: CAISPPKTGNYGYTF; DNA: TGTGCCATCAGTCCTCCAAAGACAGGGAACTATGGCTACACCTTC
size: many; J: TRBJ2-5; D: TRBD2; V: TRBV20-1; CDR3: CSARAIGTSVETQYF; DNA: TGCAGTGCTAGGGCTATCGGGACTAGCGTGGAGACCCAGTACTTC
size: .; J: TRBJ2-1; D: TRBD2; V: TRBV19; CDR3: CASRILAGVRNEQFF; DNA: TGTGCCAGTAGGATACTAGCGGGAGTCAGGAATGAGCAGTTCTTC
size: many; J: TRBJ1-2; D: .; V: TRBV5-1; CDR3: CASSLEGQNYGYTF; DNA: TGCGCCAGCAGCTTGGAAGGACAGAACTATGGCTACACCTTC
size: few; J: TRBJ2-3; D: TRBD2; V: TRBV2; CDR3: CASSESGSPDTQYF; DNA: TGTGCCAGCAGTGAAAGCGGGAGCCCAGATACGCAGTATTTT
size: .; J: TRBJ1-5; D: .; V: TRBV12-3/TRBV12-4; CDR3: CASSFLWGDNQPQHF; DNA: TGTGCCAGCAGTTTTCTTTGGGGCGACAATCAGCCCCAGCATTTT
size: many; J: TRBJ1-2; D: TRBD1; V: TRBV6-2/TRBV6-3; CDR3: CASSPRGQGTANYGYTF; DNA: TGTGCCAGCAGTCCGCGCGGACAGGGAACCGCTAACTATGGCTACACCTTC